The 9 T cell receptor beta chains given below trace back to one sample, sequenced in a study of CD8+ T cells in alopecia areata. Extracted RNA was reverse transcribed, and the resulting cDNA served as sequencing template. Some clones are missing from TCRdb's copy, which holds only in-frame ones; the method was immunoSEQ multiplex PCR. Seen here are 100,000 or so clones, just under 60% observed once, and the top ten hold less than 20%. Noted treatment: oral pan-JAK inhibitor, 5-10 mg twice daily. The input for sequencing was CD8+ T cells sorted from blood, taken between weeks 55 and 65, from a patient treated with tofacitinib. All receptors derive from a human donor with alopecia areata.

V is TRBV2 and J is TRBJ2-1; D is ambiguous. The V and J ends lost 5 bases and 5 bases respectively, with 13 bases between them. The CDR3 is made up of 14 amino acids. The germline gives CDR1 SNHLY, CDR2 FYNNEI. This CDR3 reads CASSLLSSDNEQFF. The CDR3 DNA reads TGTGCCAGCAGTCTTCTAAGCAGTGACAATGAGCAGTTCTTC.

The rearrangement joins TRBV5-1 to TRBJ1-6, with 7 bases that match TRBD1. This CDR3 comprises 19 residues. The trim removed 3 bases at V and 4 bases at J, leaving 16 bases unmatched. Germline assignment: CDR1 SGHRS and CDR2 YFSETQ. The CDR3 loop is CASSSNKTGPERYNSPLHF. The CDR3 DNA is TGCGCCAGCAGCTCCAACAAGACAGGGCCGGAGCGTTATAATTCACCCCTCCACTTT.

This chain connects TRBV7-9 to TRBJ2-7; 9 bases line up with TRBD1. V trimming: 5 bases; J trimming: 4 bases; junction bases outside the gene matches: 9. The length of the CDR3 is 15 residues. Germline V gene data show CDR1 as SEHNR and CDR2 as FQNEAQ (reference sequence). CDR3: CASSLRGTGTYEQYF. CDR3 nucleotides: TGTGCCAGCAGCCTTCGGGGGACAGGGACTTACGAGCAGTACTTC.

The V and J genes are TRBV7-9 and TRBJ1-2; no definite D call. V was shortened by 0 bases and J by 7 bases, with 6 bases between the two germline ends. The V gene's germline CDR1 is SEHNR and CDR2 FQNEAQ (reference sequence). There are 12 residues in the CDR3. The CDR3 reads CASSLASRGYTF. CDR3 bases: TGTGCCAGCAGCTTAGCTAGTCGTGGCTACACCTTC.

The chain has TRBV9 and TRBJ2-5, with D possibly being TRBD1 or TRBD2 (5 bases each). The CDR3 has 14 residues. Looked up from germline, CDR1 is SGDLS and CDR2 is YYNGEE. Trimming left V 2 bases short and J 2 bases short, with 10 bases between. CDR3 sequence (DNA): TGTGCCAGCAGCGTTGGGACCGCACAAGAGACCCAGTACTTC. Its translation is CASSVGTAQETQYF.

The chain carries TRBV29-1 and TRBJ2-2; D possibly matches TRBD1 or TRBD2 (6 bases each). Germline V CDR1 and CDR2: SQVTM, ANQGSEA. The V and J ends lost 1 base and 4 bases respectively, with 19 bases between them. The CDR3 is 17 amino acids. This chain's CDR3 is CSVEVSAEGDITGELFF. The CDR3 region has the DNA TGCAGCGTTGAAGTCTCCGCGGAGGGGGACATCACCGGGGAGCTGTTTTTT.

The chain recombines TRBV4-1 with TRBJ2-7; 7 positions match TRBD1. The trim removed 1 base at V and 4 bases at J, leaving 7 bases unmatched. CDR3 length: 15 amino acids. Germline CDR1 MGHRA, CDR2 YSYEKL. The CDR3 loop reads CASSQGQGRPYEQYF. In DNA form, the CDR3 reads TGCGCCAGCAGCCAAGGACAGGGTCGGCCGTACGAGCAGTACTTC.

The chain joins TRBV29-1 to TRBJ2-3, with D possibly being TRBD1 (6 bases). V was pared by 6 bases and J by 2 bases, with 18 bases between. The length of the CDR3 is 15 residues. The germline CDR1 and CDR2 sequences are SQVTM and ANQGSEA. In DNA, the CDR3 is TGCAGCGTAAGAGGGGGTGTTGTTTCCACAGATACGCAGTATTTT. This sequence encodes CSVRGGVVSTDTQYF.

This clone was recorded a few times. The chain has TRBV6-5 and TRBJ2-7; TRBD1 matches 8 bases. CDR3 length: 14 residues. The germline gives CDR1 MNHEY, CDR2 SVGAGI. Trimming removed 8 bases from V and 0 bases from J; junction bases left unmatched: 6. CDR3 sequence: CASRSGGYSYEQYF. The CDR3 nucleotides read TGTGCCAGCCGGTCAGGGGGCTACTCCTACGAGCAGTACTTC.